The 20 T cell receptor beta chains reported below all come from one sample, sequenced in a study of Graves' ophthalmopathy and Graves' hyperthyroidism. Scientists amplified the TCR beta CDR3 regions from RNA transcripts. HTBI-primed RT-PCR formed the first round, and a multiplex PCR formed the second. A single record per CDR3 protein comes from TCRdb applying MiXCR to the multiplex PCR reads. This table holds about 740,000 distinct CDR3 sequences, roughly two fifths found once. Specimen: peripheral blood. The receptors were sampled from an adult man with Graves' ophthalmopathy.

For the CDR3, the DNA is TGCGCCAGCAGCTTGGGGGTCGGGTCGACCTTGGGAGAGCAGTACTTC. Translation gives CASSLGVGSTLGEQYF. The rearrangement joins TRBV5-1 to TRBJ2-7; D gene ambiguous. Deletions cut 0 bases from V and 7 bases from J, with 20 bases between. The CDR3 loop spans 16 amino acids. CDR1 and CDR2 (germline): SGHRS, YFSETQ.

Details on this clonotype: At one of its ends the junction is not consistent with the germline gene, which may arise from a read error. CDR3 nucleotides: TGCGCCAGCAGCTTGGATTCAGGGTTTCGGACGGAGCAGCACTTC. This encodes CASSLDSGFRTEQHF. The J gene is TRBJ2-7, the V gene TRBV5-1; the D gene is possibly TRBD1 (5 bases). The CDR3 length is 15 residues. CDR1 is SGHRS, CDR2 YFSETQ, per germline.

The chain uses TRBV24-1 and TRBJ1-5; no firm D call. Between the trimmed V and J ends, which lost 4 bases and 0 bases, there was a span of 12 bases. The V gene's germline CDR1 is KGHDR and CDR2 SFDVKD. The CDR3 length is 16 residues. In DNA, the CDR3 is TGTGCCACCAGTGACCCCCGCGGGTATAGCAATCAGCCCCAGCATTTT. This gives the protein CATSDPRGYSNQPQHF.

This clonotype was counted ten times or more. V and J are TRBV7-8 and TRBJ2-7; D remains ambiguous. Trimming removed 5 bases from V and 7 bases from J, with 9 bases in between. Looked up from germline, CDR1 is SGHVS and CDR2 is FQNEAQ. The CDR3 spans 11 residues. CDR3 coding DNA: TGTGCCAGCAGCAGAGCGCGGGAGCAGTACTTC. It is translated as CASSRAREQYF.

This clonotype has just one count. A much larger clone lies one base from this, so it may be a read error. This chain joins TRBV29-1 and TRBJ2-5, with TRBD2 matching over 14 bases. Germline V CDR1 and CDR2: SQVTM, ANQGSEA. V shed 6 bases, J shed 5 bases, and the junction held 14 bases outside the gene matches. The CDR3 spans 17 residues. CDR3: CSVTGLAGGFSFETQYF. DNA of the CDR3: TGCAGCGTGACAGGACTAGCGGGAGGATTTAGTTTTGAGACCCAGTACTTC.

On this clonotype itself: Its ends do not fully match the called genes, so a read error is possible. The J gene is TRBJ2-6, the V gene TRBV7-9; 10 nucleotides align to TRBD1. The CDR3 has 11 residues. Germline V lookup: CDR1 SEHNR, CDR2 FQNEAQ (reference sequence). The CDR3 loop is CASSPDRGLAF. CDR3 DNA sequence: TGTGCCAGCAGCCCCGACAGGGGGCTGGCTTTC.

The chain has TRBV29-1 and TRBJ1-1; a weak D match, TRBD1 (6 bases). Germline V CDR1 and CDR2: SQVTM, ANQGSEA. V was shortened by 6 bases and J by 4 bases, with 15 bases between the two germline ends. CDR3 length: 13 amino acids. In DNA form, the CDR3 reads TGCAGCGTAGAGGGGGTACGGGGCACTGAAGCTTTCTTT. It is translated as CSVEGVRGTEAFF.

This clonotype was seen many times. The rearrangement links TRBV24-1 to TRBJ1-5, with TRBD1 as a possible D gene (6 bases). The CDR3 consists of 14 residues. With 2 bases removed from V and 7 bases from J, the gap between germline ends came to 11 bases. Germline values: CDR1 KGHDR, CDR2 SFDVKD. For the CDR3, the DNA is TGTGCCACCAGTGATTCAAGACAGGCCCAGCCCCAGCATTTT. Amino acid sequence: CATSDSRQAQPQHF.

The chain uses TRBV10-3 and TRBJ2-5, with 7 bases identical to TRBD1. V trimming: 0 bases; J trimming: 7 bases; junction bases outside the gene matches: 8. The CDR3 is 15 amino acids. Looked up from germline, CDR1 is ENHRY and CDR2 is SYGVKD. The CDR3 loop reads CAISESLSGGPTQYF. The CDR3 DNA reads TGTGCCATCAGTGAGTCGTTGTCAGGGGGTCCGACCCAGTACTTC.

Comments on this clonotype: One end of the junction does not line up with germline, which may come from a read error. V gene TRBV25-1 combines with J gene TRBJ2-5; D perhaps matches TRBD2 (6 bases). Looked up from germline, CDR1 is MGHDK and CDR2 is SYGVNS. The CDR3 has 16 amino acids. CDR3 loop: CASSLGGAGHQETQYF. CDR3 nucleotides: TGCGCCAGCAGCCTCGGAGGGGCCGGTCACCAAGAGACCCAGTACTTC.

About this clonotype: With a much larger clone just one base away, this may be a read error. The CDR3 end shows no conserved phenylalanine or tryptophan, and so a read error is likely. V is TRBV29-1 and J is TRBJ1-3; D perhaps matches TRBD1 (5 bases). The CDR3 is 15 amino acids. V was trimmed by 0 bases and J by 0 bases, leaving 9 bases between them. CDR1 and CDR2 (germline): SQVTM, ANQGSEA. The CDR3 sequence: CSVEDQQGSGNTIYL. As DNA, the CDR3 is TGCAGCGTTGAAGATCAGCAGGGCTCTGGAAACACCATATATCTT.

With respect to this clonotype: Germline and junction disagree at one end, which may indicate a read error. The V call is TRBV29-1, the J call TRBJ2-7; D is possibly TRBD1 (5 bases). This CDR3 has 13 amino acids. The germline V gene has CDR1 SQVTM and CDR2 ANQGSEA. DNA of the CDR3: TGCAGCGTTGAGGGGCAGTTAGAGTACGAGCTGTACTTC. Protein: CSVEGQLEYELYF.

This sequence joins TRBV19 and TRBJ2-7; TRBD2 aligns across 9 bases. There are 16 residues in the CDR3. Germline values: CDR1 LNHDA, CDR2 SQIVND (reference sequence). Trimming at V came to 4 bases and at J to 3 bases, leaving 10 bases not matched to a gene. Here the CDR3 reads CASSTQRASGIYEQYF. DNA of the CDR3: TGTGCCAGTAGTACCCAACGGGCTAGCGGGATCTACGAGCAGTACTTC.

CDR3: CDIRDTEDGYTF. For the CDR3, the DNA is TGTGATATCCGGGACACAGAGGATGGCTACACCTTC. This chain joins TRBV6-5 and TRBJ1-2; TRBD1 is a possible D gene (6 bases). Germline V gene lookup returns CDR1 MNHEY and CDR2 SVGAGI. The CDR3 consists of 12 residues.

CDR3 DNA: TGCAGTGCTAGAGATGGGACAGGTGAAAAACTGTTTTTT. The encoded protein is CSARDGTGEKLFF. This sequence joins TRBV20-1 and TRBJ1-4; 8 bases map to TRBD1. Trimming cost V 0 bases and J 7 bases; bases outside gene matches: 1. This CDR3 spans 13 amino acids. CDR1 DFQATT and CDR2 SNEGSKA come from the germline V gene (reference sequence).

In its sample, this clonotype was seen many times. The chain carries TRBV7-2 and TRBJ2-7; 10 nucleotides align to TRBD2. Losses at the gene ends were 2 bases for V and 0 bases for J; bases not matched to a gene: 10. The germline V gene encodes CDR1 SGHTA and CDR2 FQGNSA. The CDR3 is made up of 18 amino acids. DNA of the CDR3: TGTGCCAGCAGCTTAAGAGTAGCGGGAGGTGCGGACTCCTACGAGCAGTACTTC. Protein product: CASSLRVAGGADSYEQYF.

This chain connects TRBV7-9 to TRBJ2-7; D not resolved. Germline V gives CDR1 SEHNR, CDR2 FQNEAQ (reference sequence). Trimming took off 5 bases at V and 2 bases at J, with 13 bases between the two ends. The CDR3 sequence is 14 residues long. The CDR3 sequence: CASSIQITTYEQYF. In nucleotides, the CDR3 is TGTGCCAGCAGCATACAGATCACAACCTACGAGCAGTACTTC. Variable domain in full (rest from reference TRBV7-9 and TRBJ2-7): DTGVSQNPRHKITKRGQNVTFRCDPISEHNRLYWYRQTLGQGPEFLTYFQNEAQLEKSRLLSDRFSAERPKGSFSTLEIQRTEQGDSAMYLCASSIQITTYEQYFGPGTRLTVT.

J is TRBJ2-3 and V is TRBV2; no clear D gene. Trimming pared 7 bases from V and 5 bases from J, leaving 10 bases between. This CDR3 has 12 amino acids. The germline V gene encodes CDR1 SNHLY and CDR2 FYNNEI. The CDR3 region has the DNA TGTGCCAGCATTCCCTCAGTAGATACGCAGTATTTT. It translates to CASIPSVDTQYF.

This chain connects TRBV25-1 to TRBJ1-2; 8 nucleotides align to TRBD1. CDR3 length: 14 residues. Germline trimming cut 3 bases from V and 6 bases from J; bases unmatched to any gene: 6. CDR1 and CDR2 (germline): MGHDK, SYGVNS. The CDR3 DNA follows: TGTGCCAGCAGTGATCCGGGACAGGTGGATGGCTACACCTTC. Its protein product is CASSDPGQVDGYTF.

Ten or more counts support this clonotype. The gene calls are TRBV6-5 and TRBJ1-2; perhaps TRBD1 as D (6 bases). V shed 5 bases and J shed 8 bases, with 18 bases lying between them. Germline-derived CDR1 and CDR2 are MNHEY and SVGAGI. The CDR3 runs to 14 residues. CDR3 sequence (DNA): TGTGCCAGCAGTACAGGGTTTTCCCTCGGCGGCTACACCTTC. Its protein product is CASSTGFSLGGYTF.